Detailed here is one T cell receptor (beta chain). Noted time point: patch test 2, 6 weeks after DPC sensitization. The sample's treatment: therapeutic diphenylcyclopropenone sensitization with weekly scalp DPC. RNA extraction used unfractionated whole blood as the source of total RNA. TCRdb reanalysed the RACE reads using MiXCR and keeps one entry per CDR3 protein. The sample lists a few hundred thousand distinct CDR3 sequences, about 6% occurring once. The sample belongs to a study of human T cells and chemical hapten exposure. The V and J ends lost 0 bases and 5 bases respectively, with 13 bases between them. Looked up from germline, CDR1 is LGHNA and CDR2 is YNFKEQ. This CDR3 contains 15 residues.

The V and J genes are TRBV4-2 and TRBJ1-2, with D tentatively TRBD1 (5 bases). This TCR came from a woman aged 18 to 35 with alopecia areata. Some clones in this sample may be carry-over from other donors' samples. The material was whole blood, obtained in connection with sensitization to the hapten diphenylcyclopropenone (DPC). The CDR3: CASSQDKFGGYGYTF. DNA for the CDR3: TGTGCCAGCAGCCAAGATAAATTTGGGGGGTATGGCTACACCTTC.